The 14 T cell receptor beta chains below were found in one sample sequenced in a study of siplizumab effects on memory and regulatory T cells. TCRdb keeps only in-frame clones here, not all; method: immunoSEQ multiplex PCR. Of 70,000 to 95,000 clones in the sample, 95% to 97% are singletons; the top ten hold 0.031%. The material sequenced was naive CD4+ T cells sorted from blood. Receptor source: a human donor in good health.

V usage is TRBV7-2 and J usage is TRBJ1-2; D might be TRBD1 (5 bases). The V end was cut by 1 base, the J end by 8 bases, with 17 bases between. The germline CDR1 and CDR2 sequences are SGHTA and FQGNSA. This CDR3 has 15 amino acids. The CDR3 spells CASSLGSGLWGGYTF. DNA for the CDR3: TGTGCCAGCAGCTTAGGATCGGGTCTTTGGGGGGGCTACACCTTC.

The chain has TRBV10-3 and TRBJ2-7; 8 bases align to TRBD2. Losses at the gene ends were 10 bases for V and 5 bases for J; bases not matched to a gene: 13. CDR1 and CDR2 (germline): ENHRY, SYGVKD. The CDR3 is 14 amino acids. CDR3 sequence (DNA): TGTGCCACCGTGACTAGCGCTATTAACGACGAGCAGTACTTC. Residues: CATVTSAINDEQYF.

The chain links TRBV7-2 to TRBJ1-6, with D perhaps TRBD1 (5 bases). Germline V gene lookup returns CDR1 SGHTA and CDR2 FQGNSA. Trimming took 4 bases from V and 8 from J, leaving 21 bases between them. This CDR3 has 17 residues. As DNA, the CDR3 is TGTGCCAGCAGCTCGCGGAGTCTGACAGTCGTTCATTCACCCCTCCACTTT. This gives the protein CASSSRSLTVVHSPLHF. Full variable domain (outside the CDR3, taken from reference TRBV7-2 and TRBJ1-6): GAGVSQSPSNKVTEKGKDVELRCDPISGHTALYWYRQSLGQGLEFLIYFQGNSAPDKSGLPSDRFSAERTGGSVSTLTIQRTQQEDSAVYLCASSSRSLTVVHSPLHFGNGTRLTVT.

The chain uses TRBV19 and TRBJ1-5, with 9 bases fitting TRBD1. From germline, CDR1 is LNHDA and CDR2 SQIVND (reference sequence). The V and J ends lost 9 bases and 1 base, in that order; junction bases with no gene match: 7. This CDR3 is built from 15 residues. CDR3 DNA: TGTGCCAGCGTGCCGGGACAGGGAAGCAATCAGCCCCAGCATTTT. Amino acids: CASVPGQGSNQPQHF. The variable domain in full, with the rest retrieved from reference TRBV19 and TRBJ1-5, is DGGITQSPKYLFRKEGQNVTLSCEQNLNHDAMYWYRQDPGQGLRLIYYSQIVNDFQKGDIAEGYSVSREKKESFPLTVTSAQKNPTAFYLCASVPGQGSNQPQHFGDGTRLSIL.

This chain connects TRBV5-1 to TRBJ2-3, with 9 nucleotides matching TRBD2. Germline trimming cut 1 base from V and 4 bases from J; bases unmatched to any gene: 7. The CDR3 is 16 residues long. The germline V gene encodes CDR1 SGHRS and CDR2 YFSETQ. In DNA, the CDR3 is TGCGCCAGCAGCTTGTTGGCGGGGGGGCATCCAGATACGCAGTATTTT. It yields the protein CASSLLAGGHPDTQYF.

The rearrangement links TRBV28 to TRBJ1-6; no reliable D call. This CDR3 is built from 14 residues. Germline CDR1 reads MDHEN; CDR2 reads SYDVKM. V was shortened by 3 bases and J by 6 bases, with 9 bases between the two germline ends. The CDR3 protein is CASSFWLVNSPLHF. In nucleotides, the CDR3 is TGTGCCAGCAGTTTTTGGTTGGTTAATTCACCCCTCCACTTT.

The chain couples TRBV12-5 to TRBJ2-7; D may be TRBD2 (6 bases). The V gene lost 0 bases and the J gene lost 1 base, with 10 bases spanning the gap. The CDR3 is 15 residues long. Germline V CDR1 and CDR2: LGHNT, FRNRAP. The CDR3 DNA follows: TGTGCTAGTGGTTTGGTACGGGGGTGGTCCTACGAGCAGTACTTC. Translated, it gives CASGLVRGWSYEQYF.

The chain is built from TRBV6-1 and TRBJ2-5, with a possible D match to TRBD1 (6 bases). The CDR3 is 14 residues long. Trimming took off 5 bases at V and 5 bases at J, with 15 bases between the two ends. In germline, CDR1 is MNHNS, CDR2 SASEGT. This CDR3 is CASSTLTGEETQYF. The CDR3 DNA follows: TGTGCCAGCAGTACCTTGACAGGAGAGGAGACCCAGTACTTC.

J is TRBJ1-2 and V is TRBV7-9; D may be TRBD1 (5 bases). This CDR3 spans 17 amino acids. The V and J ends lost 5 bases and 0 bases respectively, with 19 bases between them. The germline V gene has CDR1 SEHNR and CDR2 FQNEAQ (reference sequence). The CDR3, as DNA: TGTGCCAGCAGCCCGACTGGGACCGGAGGAGCTAACTATGGCTACACCTTC. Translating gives CASSPTGTGGANYGYTF. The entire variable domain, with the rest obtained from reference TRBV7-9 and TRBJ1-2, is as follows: DTGVSQNPRHKITKRGQNVTFRCDPISEHNRLYWYRQTLGQGPEFLTYFQNEAQLEKSRLLSDRFSAERPKGSFSTLEIQRTEQGDSAMYLCASSPTGTGGANYGYTFGSGTRLTVV.

The CDR3 sequence is CASSLSAGSSYNEQFF. The CDR3 DNA reads TGTGCCAGCAGCTTATCAGCGGGGAGCTCCTACAATGAGCAGTTCTTC. This chain uses TRBV11-2 with TRBJ2-1; 7 bases agree with TRBD2. Germline values: CDR1 SGHAT, CDR2 FQNNGV. The ends lost 2 bases at V and 0 bases at J; junction bases unmatched: 4. This CDR3 is built from 16 residues.

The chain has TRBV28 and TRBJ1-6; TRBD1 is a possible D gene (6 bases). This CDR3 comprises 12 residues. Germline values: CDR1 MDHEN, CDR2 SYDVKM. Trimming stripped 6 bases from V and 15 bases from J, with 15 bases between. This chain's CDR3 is CASSADRRLLHF. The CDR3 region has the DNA TGTGCCAGCAGCGCAGACAGGCGACTCCTCCACTTT.

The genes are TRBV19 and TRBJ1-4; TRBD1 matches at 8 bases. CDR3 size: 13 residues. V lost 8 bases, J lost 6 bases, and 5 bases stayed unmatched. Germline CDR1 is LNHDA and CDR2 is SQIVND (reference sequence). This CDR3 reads CASERTGYEKLFF. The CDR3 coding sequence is TGTGCCAGTGAGAGGACAGGGTATGAAAAACTGTTTTTT.

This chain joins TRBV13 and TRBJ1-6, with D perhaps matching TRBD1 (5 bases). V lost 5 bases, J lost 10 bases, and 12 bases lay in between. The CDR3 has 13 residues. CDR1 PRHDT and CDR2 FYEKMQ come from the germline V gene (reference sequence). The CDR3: CASSGSTGSPLHF. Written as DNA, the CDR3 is TGTGCCAGCAGCGGAAGTACAGGCTCACCCCTCCACTTT.

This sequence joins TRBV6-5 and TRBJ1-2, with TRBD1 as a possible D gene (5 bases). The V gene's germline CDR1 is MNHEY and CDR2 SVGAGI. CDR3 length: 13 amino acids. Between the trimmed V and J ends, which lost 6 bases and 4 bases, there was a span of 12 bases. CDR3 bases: TGTGCCAGCAGACAACCCGGGGGCTATGGCTACACCTTC. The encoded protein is CASRQPGGYGYTF.